These 21 T cell receptor beta chains were sequenced from one sample in a study of blood T cell repertoires in COVID-19. Clones were read by immunoSEQ multiplex PCR, and TCRdb kept only the in-frame ones, dropping some. The table has about 40,000 clones, about 88% seen once; the top ten hold approximately 20%. The sample consisted of peripheral blood. These receptors were taken from a man over 45 in a cohort sampled during active COVID-19.

The gene calls are TRBV7-9 and TRBJ1-3; perhaps TRBD1 as D (6 bases). CDR1 and CDR2 from the germline V gene are SEHNR and FQNEAQ (reference sequence). The CDR3 totals 16 residues. Trimming left V 8 bases short and J 3 bases short, with 20 bases between. CDR3 bases: TGTGCCAGCGAGGTGGGAACAGGGACCATTGGAAACACCATATATTTT. Protein: CASEVGTGTIGNTIYF.

The rearrangement joins TRBV16 to TRBJ2-1; D perhaps matches TRBD2 (5 bases). Trimming cost V 1 base and J 5 bases, with 9 bases left between them. Germline lookup yields CDR1 KGHSY and CDR2 FQNENV. The CDR3 extends over 14 amino acids. The CDR3 DNA reads TGTGCCAGCAGCCAATTCGGGGTCGACAATGAGCAGTTCTTC. It is translated as CASSQFGVDNEQFF. The complete variable domain, with remaining parts taken from reference TRBV16 and TRBJ2-1, reads GEEVAQTPKHLVRGEGQKAKLYCAPIKGHSYVFWYQQVLKNEFKFLISFQNENVFDETGMPKERFSAKCLPNSPCSLEIQATKLEDSAVYFCASSQFGVDNEQFFGPGTRLTVL.

The chain joins TRBV6-5 to TRBJ2-2; a possible D gene is TRBD1 (7 bases). V lost 8 bases to trimming and J lost 6 bases, with 19 bases between them. The CDR3 is 15 amino acids. Germline CDR1 and CDR2: MNHEY and SVGAGI. The CDR3 loop reads CASHSRRGPSGELFF. In nucleotides, the CDR3 is TGTGCCAGCCACTCCAGGAGGGGGCCGTCCGGGGAGCTGTTTTTT.

The chain links TRBV5-1 to TRBJ2-3, with a possible D match to TRBD2 (5 bases). Trimming took off 1 base at V and 2 bases at J, with 14 bases between the two ends. Per germline, CDR1 SGHRS and CDR2 YFSETQ. This CDR3 has 16 residues. The CDR3 region has the DNA TGCGCCAGCAGCTTGAAGAGGTCGGGGTTCACAGATACGCAGTATTTT. It yields the protein CASSLKRSGFTDTQYF.

The chain has TRBV7-9 and TRBJ1-5; D is unclear. Trimming took 4 bases from V and 8 from J, leaving 9 bases between them. Germline CDR1 SEHNR, CDR2 FQNEAQ (reference sequence). The CDR3 extends over 12 amino acids. CDR3 amino acids: CASSSTVEPQHF. As DNA, the CDR3 is TGTGCCAGCAGCTCTACGGTAGAGCCCCAGCATTTT. Full variable domain (missing parts from reference TRBV7-9 and TRBJ1-5): DTGVSQNPRHKITKRGQNVTFRCDPISEHNRLYWYRQTLGQGPEFLTYFQNEAQLEKSRLLSDRFSAERPKGSFSTLEIQRTEQGDSAMYLCASSSTVEPQHFGDGTRLSIL.

The chain links TRBV5-1 to TRBJ1-1; 9 bases are a match to TRBD1. Germline V gene sequence: CDR1 SGHRS, CDR2 YFSETQ. V lost 4 bases and J lost 4; bases outside the gene matches: 11. CDR3 length: 16 amino acids. CDR3 DNA: TGCGCCAGCAGCCCGCCCGGGACAGGGTTGGGCACTGAAGCTTTCTTT. Translating gives CASSPPGTGLGTEAFF.

The chain is built from TRBV6-5 and TRBJ2-1, with 9 bases fitting TRBD1. With V trimmed by 6 bases and J by 1 base, 4 bases remained unmatched. CDR3 length: 15 residues. CDR1 and CDR2 (germline): MNHEY, SVGAGI. CDR3 in amino acids: CASRRDRASYNEQFF. In DNA form, the CDR3 reads TGTGCCAGCAGACGGGACAGGGCATCCTACAATGAGCAGTTCTTC.

The chain is built from TRBV12-3 or TRBV12-4 and TRBJ1-1; D possibly corresponds to TRBD1 (5 bases). CDR3 length: 12 amino acids. The ends were cut back, 6 bases at V and 2 bases at J, with 7 bases in the middle. The CDR3: CASSQGNTEAFF. As DNA, the CDR3 is TGTGCCAGCAGCCAGGGAAACACTGAAGCTTTCTTT.

The genes are TRBV30 and TRBJ2-3, with 10 bases aligning to TRBD2. V dropped 4 bases and J dropped 2; count of bases not matched to a gene: 9. The CDR3 runs 16 residues. In germline, CDR1 is GTSNPN, CDR2 SVGIG (reference sequence). CDR3 DNA: TGTGCCTGGACTAGCGGGAGTCTCATAAACACAGATACGCAGTATTTT. Protein sequence: CAWTSGSLINTDTQYF.

This clone was seen only a few times. The chain employs TRBV4-3 and TRBJ2-1, with 12 bases fitting TRBD2. In germline, CDR1 is LGHNA, CDR2 YSLEER. V shed 0 bases and J 5 bases; nucleotides not matched to a gene: 8. The length of the CDR3 is 18 residues. CDR3 in DNA: TGCGCCAGCAGCCAAGATACGGCTAGCGGGGGGGTTCACAATGAGCAGTTCTTC. It is translated as CASSQDTASGGVHNEQFF.

This chain links TRBV27 with TRBJ2-7; TRBD2 matches at 7 bases. With V trimmed by 6 bases and J by 11 bases, 19 bases remained unmatched. Germline assignment: CDR1 MNHEY and CDR2 SMNVEV (reference sequence). The CDR3 consists of 15 residues. CDR3 bases: TGTGCCAGCAGACGGCTTCCGACTAGCACCCCCTGTGAGTACGTC. Translation gives CASRRLPTSTPCEYV.

This chain links TRBV5-1 with TRBJ1-1, with D hard to call. Trimming pared 2 bases from V and 1 base from J, leaving 6 bases between. This CDR3 is 13 amino acids long. Germline loops: CDR1 SGHRS, CDR2 YFSETQ. The CDR3 sequence: CASSLAGNTEAFF. The CDR3 DNA reads as TGCGCCAGCAGCTTAGCAGGGAACACTGAAGCTTTCTTT.

The chain uses TRBV5-4 and TRBJ2-3; 8 nucleotides agree with TRBD2. V was clipped by 4 bases and J by 1 base; unmatched bases: 11. Germline V gene lookup returns CDR1 SGHNT and CDR2 YYREEE (reference sequence). The CDR3 is made up of 17 amino acids. The CDR3 coding sequence is TGTGCCAGCAGCCTTCTGACTAGCGCGATCCGCACAGATACGCAGTATTTT. Translating it yields CASSLLTSAIRTDTQYF.

This sequence joins TRBV9 and TRBJ1-1; 9 bases fit TRBD1. J was trimmed by 3 bases and V by 3 bases; bases with no gene match: 6. Germline lookup yields CDR1 SGDLS and CDR2 YYNGEE. The CDR3 contains 15 residues. The DNA of the CDR3 is TGTGCCAGCAGCGCTGTACAGGGGGCTGACACTGAAGCTTTCTTT. Translated, it gives CASSAVQGADTEAFF.

The chain recombines TRBV6-5 with TRBJ1-1, with D possibly matching TRBD1 (5 bases). The CDR3 runs 15 residues. V was cut by 0 bases and J by 5 bases, with 13 bases left in between. The germline V gene has CDR1 MNHEY and CDR2 SVGAGI. The DNA of the CDR3 is TGTGCCAGCAGTTACTCGAGGAGGGGAGGGACTGAAGCTTTCTTT. Its protein product is CASSYSRRGGTEAFF.

Points on this clone: The same CDR3 also results from other DNA sequences found in this sample. The rearrangement joins TRBV11-3 to TRBJ1-1; no reliable D call. The CDR3 is made up of 14 amino acids. Germline lookup yields CDR1 SGHNT and CDR2 YENEEA. The V end was cut by 1 base, the J end by 1 base, with 7 bases between. Here the CDR3 DNA reads TGTGCCAGCAGCTTAGGACTCCGGAACACTGAAGCTTTCTTT. It is translated as CASSLGLRNTEAFF.

The CDR3 DNA sequence: TGTGCCAGCAGTTACTCAAGCTTCTTGAAGACCCAGTACTTC. Amino acid sequence: CASSYSSFLKTQYF. The gene calls are TRBV6-2 or TRBV6-3 and TRBJ2-5, with D uncertain. The germline V gene has CDR1 MNHEY and CDR2 SVGEGT. This CDR3 spans 14 amino acids. The germline V and J ends were trimmed by 0 bases and 6 bases, with 11 bases remaining between them.

The CDR3, as DNA: TGTGCCAGCAGCCCGGGACAGGGAATGATAGCTAATGAAAAACTGTTTTTT. This gives the protein CASSPGQGMIANEKLFF. V usage is TRBV7-6 and J usage is TRBJ1-4; 9 nucleotides line up with TRBD1. Germline CDR1 reads SGHVS; CDR2 reads FNYEAQ. The CDR3 length is 17 residues. Losses at the gene ends were 5 bases for V and 3 bases for J; bases not matched to a gene: 10.

The V and J genes are TRBV27 and TRBJ1-2; a possible D gene is TRBD1 (5 bases). V lost 2 bases and J lost 4, with 11 bases in between. The CDR3 spans 14 residues. Germline V gene data show CDR1 as MNHEY and CDR2 as SMNVEV (reference sequence). CDR3 sequence: CASSLAGGPYGYTF. DNA for the CDR3: TGTGCCAGCAGTTTAGCCGGGGGACCCTATGGCTACACCTTC.

The rearrangement joins TRBV11-1 to TRBJ2-7; 8 bases fit TRBD2. The junction had 5 bases not matched to a gene; V was cut back by 2 bases and J by 5 bases. The CDR3 sequence is 14 residues long. Per the germline V gene, CDR1 is SGHAT and CDR2 is FQDESV (reference sequence). CDR3 DNA sequence: TGTGCCAGCAGCTTATGGCGGGGGGTCGACGAGCAGTACTTC. Protein sequence: CASSLWRGVDEQYF.

The sample holds one count of this clone. CDR3 loop: CASGYGLAGVVETQYF. CDR3 in DNA: TGTGCTAGTGGCTATGGACTAGCGGGAGTGGTGGAGACCCAGTACTTC. The genes are TRBV12-5 and TRBJ2-5; 13 nucleotides match TRBD2. The junction had 9 bases not matched to a gene; V was cut back by 6 bases and J by 5 bases. Germline CDR1 is LGHNT and CDR2 is FRNRAP. CDR3 length: 16 amino acids.